This T cell receptor (beta chain) derives from a study of low-dose radiotherapy and immunotherapy resistance in tumors (dated by TCRdb to between 2021 and 2022). Some background on the complete study: In Cohort 1, 0.5 Gy per fraction was delivered every 2 weeks, and a total PTV dose of 6.5 Gy was prescribed. Eight patients were included in the translational analysis, namely three from the first dose cohort plus the first five from the second dose cohort. Patients in Cohort 2 were given 1 Gy per fraction every two weeks, for a total of 13 Gy across 26 weeks. Aspirin 300 mg was taken orally once daily by patients for four cycles, starting on cycle 1 day 1. Intravenous cyclophosphamide at 200 mg/m2 was administered every two weeks, one day ahead of each radiation and immunotherapy administration. Nivolumab was administered intravenously as a 240 mg flat dose every two weeks, and ipilimumab was administered intravenously at 1 mg/kg every six weeks. Randomization of trial participants into treatment groups was not performed.

This clonotype was seen at least ten times. It has no known antigen specificity. Base-call qualities are not available, and no considerably larger clone is one nucleotide away. The label giving this sample's time point can be read as: after trial treatment. In the paper's terms, the treatment or condition label means: LDRT plus nivolumab, ipilimumab, low-dose cyclophosphamide and aspirin (RACIN trial). The donors took part in RACIN, a single-arm, phase I, dose-escalation trial that combined nivolumab, ipilimumab, aspirin, low-dose cyclophosphamide and low-dose radiotherapy. Patients were eligible if they had advanced solid tumors that were TIL-negative. For sequencing, an Illumina HiSeq 2500 was employed. First-strand cDNA was synthesized using Superscript III and a set of TRAV- and TRBV-specific primers, so that both TCRalpha and TCRbeta chains were covered. An approximately 20-cycle PCR with Phusion amplified the TCRs, pairing a constant-region primer with the adapter that was attached to the V primers. The MessageAmp II aRNA Amplification Kit was used to amplify the isolated mRNA, with in vitro transcription run for 16 hours at 37 degrees C. The Dynabeads mRNA DIRECT Purification Kit was used to isolate mRNA for TCR sequencing. Indexed Illumina adapters were added in a second roughly 25-cycle Phusion PCR, and the resulting products were purified with AMPure XP beads. The paper's processing steps were these. Using custom Perl scripts, TCR sequences that encoded the same protein were pooled, out-of-frame sequences were dropped, and the abundance of each clonotype was calculated. The analysis excluded TCR sequences that were supported by just one read. Among the metrics used to describe the repertoires were Shannon entropy, Gini index, clonality, richness, and the frequency of TCRs shared between repertoires. TCRdb took the public reads, trimmed them with fastp at Q25, ran MiXCR for clone calling and kept in-frame beta chains. Here each entry gathers all rows of one CDR3 protein and keeps the most common genes and DNA. In this record, the V and J calls reflect TCRdb's handling and not the investigators' own analysis. Here the sample has tens of thousands of distinct CDR3 sequences; 17% occur a single time. Roughly 1.5% of the sample is held by the ten biggest clonotypes.

This TCR came from a male donor with prostate cancer. This specimen consisted of PBMCs, obtained after low-dose radiotherapy plus immunotherapy.

The sequence in DNA is TGCAGCGTTGCCTTGACAAGTGGTGGCTACACCTTC. It encodes CSVALTSGGYTF. This chain is built from TRBV29-1 and TRBJ1-2; confidence is insufficient to name the D gene. The junction shows trimming of 4 bases on V and 7 bases on J, plus 13 bases between the germline ends. As encoded in the germline V gene, CDR1 is SQVTM while CDR2 is ANQGSEA. Including the terminal cysteine and phenylalanine, the CDR3 comprises 12 residues. Just CDR3 DNA is preserved here, 36 bases in frame from base 1.